The 18 T cell receptor beta chains in this list originate from one sample, sequenced in a study of Graves' ophthalmopathy and Graves' hyperthyroidism. RNA served as the template for amplifying TCR beta CDR3 regions. An opening RT-PCR round employed HTBI primers and preceded a second-round multiplex PCR. A single record per CDR3 protein comes from TCRdb applying MiXCR to the multiplex PCR reads. The data show around 43,000 distinct CDR3 sequences, with 40% to 65% seen just once and roughly 18% held by the top ten. Sequenced material: peripheral blood. The receptors shown here come from an adult man with Graves' ophthalmopathy.

This clonotype has ten or more counts. The chain is built from TRBV5-1 and TRBJ1-5; D unresolved. From germline, CDR1 is SGHRS and CDR2 YFSETQ. Trimming cost V 4 bases and J 4 bases, with 18 bases left between them. CDR3 length: 16 amino acids. The CDR3: CASSAGASSSNQPQHF. CDR3 DNA: TGCGCCAGCAGCGCTGGCGCGAGCAGCAGTAATCAGCCCCAGCATTTT.

This clonotype came up many times. The J gene is TRBJ1-5, the V gene TRBV19; 7 bases agree with TRBD1. The CDR3 contains 14 residues. Germline V gene data show CDR1 as LNHDA and CDR2 as SQIVND (reference sequence). After removal of 7 bases from V and 7 bases from J, the junction contained 10 bases not matched to a gene. Here the CDR3 reads CASKKQGFGQPQHF. The CDR3 nucleotides are TGTGCCAGTAAGAAACAGGGGTTTGGACAGCCCCAGCATTTT.

This clonotype was recorded many times. The chain joins TRBV19 to TRBJ1-6; D gene unclear. This CDR3 comprises 15 residues. The germline V gene has CDR1 LNHDA and CDR2 SQIVND (reference sequence). V lost 3 bases, J lost 5 bases, and 11 bases lay in between. The CDR3 is CASSISGYDNSPLHF. The CDR3 DNA reads as TGTGCCAGTAGTATTTCCGGGTACGATAATTCACCCCTCCACTTT.

Comments on this clonotype: The CDR3 ends on some other residue instead of the conserved phenylalanine or tryptophan, so this is likely a read error. This chain connects TRBV24-1 to TRBJ2-1, with 11 bases identical to TRBD2. Germline CDR1 and CDR2: KGHDR and SFDVKD. Trimming took 4 bases from V and 7 from J; bases not matched to a gene: 11. CDR3 length: 17 amino acids. CDR3 DNA: TGTGCCACCAGTGACCCGACCCCCACTAGCGGGGGAAATGAGCAGTTCCTC. Its translation is CATSDPTPTSGGNEQFL.

V and J are TRBV19 and TRBJ2-1, with 12 bases matching TRBD2. J was trimmed by 6 bases and V by 5 bases; bases with no gene match: 8. This CDR3 spans 16 amino acids. CDR1 and CDR2 from the germline V gene are LNHDA and SQIVND (reference sequence). CDR3 bases: TGTGCCAGTAGTGCTAGCGGGAGGGCAGCTCGCAATGAGCAGTTCTTC. It specifies CASSASGRAARNEQFF.

About this clonotype itself: Without the conserved terminal phenylalanine or tryptophan, this CDR3 likely stems from a read error. The CDR3 DNA sequence: TGCAGTGCTTTTCCACCGCAGGGACAGTACCACAATGAGCAGTTCTGC. Translating it yields CSAFPPQGQYHNEQFC. The V and J genes are TRBV20-1 and TRBJ2-1; 7 nucleotides align to TRBD1. The CDR3 runs 16 residues. Germline loops: CDR1 DFQATT, CDR2 SNEGSKA (reference sequence). V shed 5 bases and J 5 bases; nucleotides not matched to a gene: 15.

This clonotype was recorded a few times. The genes are TRBV7-2 and TRBJ2-1; a weak D match, TRBD1 (6 bases). Germline CDR1 SGHTA, CDR2 FQGNSA. CDR3 length: 14 residues. V lost 0 bases, J lost 11 bases, and 14 bases lay in between. The CDR3 spells CASSLARQDEKQFF. The CDR3 nucleotides read TGTGCCAGCAGCTTAGCCAGACAGGATGAGAAGCAGTTCTTC. The variable domain in full, with the rest retrieved from reference TRBV7-2 and TRBJ2-1, is GAGVSQSPSNKVTEKGKDVELRCDPISGHTALYWYRQSLGQGLEFLIYFQGNSAPDKSGLPSDRFSAERTGGSVSTLTIQRTQQEDSAVYLCASSLARQDEKQFFGPGTRLTVL.

J is TRBJ2-7 and V is TRBV10-2; TRBD1 might be the D (6 bases). Between the trimmed V and J ends, which lost 6 bases and 2 bases, there was a span of 14 bases. Germline V lookup: CDR1 WSHSY, CDR2 SAAADI. The CDR3 extends over 14 amino acids. The CDR3 bases are TGCGCCAGCAGGAATGACAGGCTCACCTACGAGCAGTACTTC. Translation gives CASRNDRLTYEQYF.

J is TRBJ2-3 and V is TRBV2; tentative D call: TRBD1 (6 bases). The germline CDR1 and CDR2 sequences are SNHLY and FYNNEI. The CDR3 length is 13 residues. The DNA of the CDR3 is TGTGTCAACACCACAGGGTTCACAGATACGCAGTATTTT. It encodes CVNTTGFTDTQYF.

This clonotype was seen a single time. This CDR3 fails to terminate in the conserved phenylalanine or tryptophan, so it likely reflects a read error. The chain uses TRBV10-3 and TRBJ1-2; a possible D gene is TRBD1 (5 bases). Germline V CDR1 and CDR2: ENHRY, SYGVKD. The CDR3 runs to 12 residues. The V and J ends lost 3 bases and 3 bases respectively, with 5 bases between them. The CDR3 coding sequence is TGTGCCATCAGTGACAGGGACTATGGCTACACCCTC. Encoded protein: CAISDRDYGYTL.

This sequence joins TRBV20-1 and TRBJ1-2; tentative D call: TRBD1 (5 bases). CDR1 is DFQATT and CDR2 is SNEGSKA in the germline V gene (reference sequence). V was shortened by 7 bases and J by 6 bases, with 9 bases between the two germline ends. This CDR3 has 10 residues. The CDR3 is CSVGEHGYTF. The CDR3 DNA follows: TGCAGTGTGGGGGAGCATGGCTACACCTTC.

This clonotype was counted at least ten times. This chain connects TRBV12-3 or TRBV12-4 to TRBJ1-2; D is unclear. V shed 2 bases and J shed 7 bases, with 5 bases lying between them. CDR3 length: 11 residues. The CDR3 loop reads CASSLKGGYTF. The CDR3 DNA reads TGTGCCAGCAGTTTAAAGGGTGGCTACACCTTC.

This chain joins TRBV6-5 and TRBJ2-5; 8 nucleotides line up with TRBD1. CDR1 and CDR2 from the germline V gene are MNHEY and SVGAGI. This CDR3 region has 14 residues. V dropped 6 bases and J dropped 5; count of bases not matched to a gene: 8. CDR3 protein: CASRLRTGRETQYF. The DNA for the CDR3 is TGTGCCAGCAGGCTTAGGACAGGGCGGGAGACCCAGTACTTC.

In the case of this clonotype: This CDR3 fails to terminate in the conserved phenylalanine or tryptophan, so it likely reflects a read error. The chain carries TRBV6-1 and TRBJ1-4; D perhaps matches TRBD1 (5 bases). The CDR3 totals 15 residues. Germline V gives CDR1 MNHNS, CDR2 SASEGT. This CDR3 reads CVSSASVGTVEKLFS. The CDR3 coding sequence is TGTGTCAGCAGTGCCTCGGTCGGGACCGTTGAAAAACTGTTTTCT.

There are many counts of this clonotype. The chain carries TRBV10-3 and TRBJ1-2; TRBD1 matches at 10 bases. V was clipped by 2 bases and J by 4 bases; unmatched bases: 10. Germline V lookup: CDR1 ENHRY, CDR2 SYGVKD. The CDR3 loop spans 17 amino acids. In nucleotides, the CDR3 is TGTGCCATCAGTGAGCAGCCCGGGACAGGGGAACTCTATGGCTACACCTTC. As protein: CAISEQPGTGELYGYTF.

This clonotype was seen many times. The chain combines TRBV7-6 with TRBJ2-4, with D unclear. V was trimmed by 5 bases and J by 0 bases, leaving 14 bases between them. There are 16 residues in the CDR3. The germline V gene encodes CDR1 SGHVS and CDR2 FNYEAQ. This CDR3 reads CASSPVGALAKNIQYF. Written as DNA, the CDR3 is TGTGCCAGCAGCCCGGTAGGCGCCCTAGCCAAAAACATTCAGTACTTC.

V usage is TRBV6-6 and J usage is TRBJ1-2, with D possibly matching TRBD1 (6 bases). Deletions cut 6 bases from V and 2 bases from J, with 10 bases between. CDR3 length: 13 residues. Germline assignment: CDR1 MNHNY and CDR2 SVGAGI (reference sequence). The CDR3 coding sequence is TGTGCCAGCAGCCGGGACACCAACTATGGCTACACCTTC. Its protein is CASSRDTNYGYTF.

This chain uses TRBV7-9 with TRBJ2-7; 11 nucleotides match TRBD2. Unmatched junction bases numbered 3, after V lost 11 bases and J lost 0 bases. The CDR3 runs to 13 residues. Germline CDR1 SEHNR, CDR2 FQNEAQ (reference sequence). The CDR3 protein is CAGGTSGSYEQYF. DNA for the CDR3: TGTGCCGGGGGGACTAGCGGCTCCTACGAGCAGTACTTC.